A single sample gave rise to the 26 T cell receptor beta chains below, sequenced in a study of cytomegalovirus exposure and HLA in healthy donors. The PCR employed 60 Vbeta primers together with 13 Jbeta primers. The method was immunoSEQ multiplex PCR; TCRdb's version includes in-frame clones alone and lacks a portion of them. The sample yields fewer than 250,000 clones, 77% seen once. The sequenced sample consisted of PBMCs. Receptor source: a woman aged 25 to 39 in good health and CMV-seropositive.

Remarks on this clone: Because the CDR3's place on the DNA is in doubt, the DNA is left out and the CDR3 is given as listed by TCRdb. The V call is TRBV7-2, the J call TRBJ1-4. The CDR3 has 14 amino acids, counting both end residues. Germline values: CDR1 SGHTA, CDR2 FQGNSA. This CDR3 is CASSFGPGGEKLFF.

The J gene is TRBJ1-5, the V gene TRBV19; a weak D match, TRBD1 (5 bases). Germline loops: CDR1 LNHDA, CDR2 SQIVND (reference sequence). Trimming removed 3 bases from V and 4 bases from J, with 7 bases in between. The CDR3 length is 13 residues. In nucleotides, the CDR3 is TGTGCCAGTAGTATTCGACAGAATCAGCCCCAGCATTTT. Its protein product is CASSIRQNQPQHF.

This clone has only one observation. The chain links TRBV2 to TRBJ2-2; TRBD2 agrees at 11 bases. The CDR3 contains 17 residues. Germline CDR1 and CDR2: SNHLY and FYNNEI. After removal of 7 bases from V and 3 bases from J, the junction contained 10 bases not matched to a gene. The CDR3 DNA reads TGTGCCAGCACACTACAAGGGACTAGCGGAGACACCGGGGAGCTGTTTTTT. Translated, it gives CASTLQGTSGDTGELFF.

The rearrangement links TRBV7-2 to TRBJ2-3, with 9 bases identical to TRBD2. There are 17 residues in the CDR3. The V segment lost 1 base and the J segment 5 bases; nucleotides outside the gene matches: 10. CDR1 SGHTA and CDR2 FQGNSA come from the germline V gene. CDR3 region: CASSLGVTAGGLDTQYF. As DNA, the CDR3 is TGTGCCAGCAGCTTAGGGGTTACAGCGGGGGGCCTAGATACGCAGTATTTT.

This clone was counted between two and nine times. The gene calls are TRBV7-3 and TRBJ2-3; possible D gene TRBD2, 7 bases. The V end was cut by 4 bases, the J end by 1 base, with 12 bases between. The CDR3 sequence is 15 residues long. The germline V gene has CDR1 SGHTA and CDR2 FQGTGA. The CDR3, as DNA: TGTGCCAGCAGCTGGGCGGGGGCGGGCACAGATACGCAGTATTTT. Translating gives CASSWAGAGTDTQYF. Full variable domain (missing parts from reference TRBV7-3 and TRBJ2-3): GAGVSQTPSNKVTEKGKYVELRCDPISGHTALYWYRQSLGQGPEFLIYFQGTGAADDSGLPNDRFFAVRPEGSVSTLKIQRTERGDSAVYLCASSWAGAGTDTQYFGPGTRLTVL.

The chain combines TRBV19 with TRBJ2-4; D gene uncertain. V lost 3 bases and J 1 base, leaving 10 bases between the germline ends. Germline CDR1 LNHDA, CDR2 SQIVND (reference sequence). There are 15 residues in the CDR3. The DNA of the CDR3 is TGTGCCAGTAGTATGGGCAGTCTGGCCAAAAACATTCAGTACTTC. It encodes CASSMGSLAKNIQYF.

J is TRBJ1-2 and V is TRBV30; 10 bases are a match to TRBD1. V lost 0 bases to trimming and J lost 6 bases; unmatched junction nucleotides: 10. Germline-derived CDR1 and CDR2 are GTSNPN and SVGIG (reference sequence). CDR3 length: 16 residues. This CDR3 is CAWSVQFGTGVDGYTF. The CDR3 DNA reads TGTGCCTGGAGTGTACAATTTGGGACAGGGGTCGATGGCTACACCTTC.

The chain joins TRBV2 to TRBJ2-5, with 7 bases that match TRBD2. Trimming cost V 3 bases and J 4 bases; bases outside gene matches: 5. The CDR3 has 14 amino acids. Per the germline V gene, CDR1 is SNHLY and CDR2 is FYNNEI. The CDR3 sequence is CASSDGRARETQYF. CDR3 sequence (DNA): TGTGCCAGCAGTGATGGGAGGGCAAGAGAGACCCAGTACTTC.

This rearrangement joins TRBV11-2 to TRBJ1-4; D call uncertain. Trimming pared 5 bases from V and 7 bases from J, leaving 14 bases between. CDR3 length: 14 amino acids. Germline V gene sequence: CDR1 SGHAT, CDR2 FQNNGV. The DNA for the CDR3 is TGTGCCAGCAGCCCGACACCGCTAAGTGAAAAACTGTTTTTT. Translation gives CASSPTPLSEKLFF.

The V and J genes are TRBV2 and TRBJ1-6; TRBD1 might be the D (5 bases). This CDR3 region has 14 residues. V was shortened by 1 base and J by 9 bases, with 10 bases between the two germline ends. From germline, CDR1 is SNHLY and CDR2 FYNNEI. CDR3 in DNA: TGTGCCAGCAGTGAAGAGGGGTCGGGTTCACCCCTCCACTTT. Translating it yields CASSEEGSGSPLHF.

This chain uses TRBV28 with TRBJ1-6; TRBD1 agrees at 8 bases. Germline V CDR1 and CDR2: MDHEN, SYDVKM. V lost 7 bases to trimming and J lost 7 bases; unmatched junction nucleotides: 3. The CDR3 totals 13 residues. CDR3 in amino acids: CASKGQVNSPLHF. DNA of the CDR3: TGTGCCAGCAAGGGACAGGTCAATTCACCCCTCCACTTT.

The chain combines TRBV10-3 with TRBJ2-7; 12 bases are a match to TRBD2. Per germline, CDR1 ENHRY and CDR2 SYGVKD. The CDR3 consists of 14 residues. The V gene end was trimmed by 4 bases and the J gene end by 2 bases; junction bases not matched to a gene: 0. The chain's CDR3 is CAISGTSGAYEQYF. The CDR3 bases are TGTGCCATCAGTGGGACTAGCGGGGCCTACGAGCAGTACTTC.

This sequence joins TRBV30 and TRBJ2-2; no reliable D call. V lost 2 bases, J lost 2 bases, and 6 bases lay in between. The germline gives CDR1 GTSNPN, CDR2 SVGIG (reference sequence). The length of the CDR3 is 13 residues. CDR3 in DNA: TGTGCCTGGAGTTTGAGTAACACCGGGGAGCTGTTTTTT. Translated, it gives CAWSLSNTGELFF.

The CDR3 DNA reads as TGTGCCAGTAGTAAGGAAAGTGGCAGGAATCAGCCCCAGCATTTT. Amino acids: CASSKESGRNQPQHF. The genes are TRBV19 and TRBJ1-5; no clear D. Germline loops: CDR1 LNHDA, CDR2 SQIVND (reference sequence). Trimming took off 4 bases at V and 4 bases at J, with 14 bases between the two ends. The length of the CDR3 is 15 residues. The whole variable domain, remainder taken from reference TRBV19 and TRBJ1-5, is DGGITQSPKYLFRKEGQNVTLSCEQNLNHDAMYWYRQDPGQGLRLIYYSQIVNDFQKGDIAEGYSVSREKKESFPLTVTSAQKNPTAFYLCASSKESGRNQPQHFGDGTRLSIL.

V usage is TRBV11-3 and J usage is TRBJ2-7; TRBD2 is a possible D gene (6 bases). Germline CDR1 is SGHNT and CDR2 is YENEEA. V was pared by 4 bases and J by 7 bases, with 17 bases between. The CDR3 runs 14 residues. As DNA, the CDR3 is TGTGCCAGCAGCTCGGGGACTCCCCCGGAGGAGCAGTACTTC. Translation gives CASSSGTPPEEQYF.

This chain uses TRBV28 with TRBJ1-2, with TRBD1 matching over 9 bases. Germline CDR1 MDHEN, CDR2 SYDVKM. J was trimmed by 4 bases and V by 6 bases; bases with no gene match: 6. This CDR3 contains 14 residues. Written as DNA, the CDR3 is TGTGCCAGCAGCCGAACAGGGGGCGGCTATGGCTACACCTTC. Its translation: CASSRTGGGYGYTF.

About this clone: This clone may be a read error of a much larger clone one base away. Distinct nucleotide sequences in the sample also encode this CDR3. The chain recombines TRBV7-2 with TRBJ2-7; 9 nucleotides match TRBD1. The junction had 0 bases not matched to a gene; V was cut back by 3 bases and J by 3 bases. Per the germline V gene, CDR1 is SGHTA and CDR2 is FQGNSA. The CDR3 is made up of 13 amino acids. The CDR3 region has the DNA TGTGCCAGCAGCTTGACAGGGGGCTACGAGCAGTACTTC. Its protein is CASSLTGGYEQYF.

J is TRBJ2-3 and V is TRBV14, with 8 bases identical to TRBD2. Per the germline V gene, CDR1 is SGHDN and CDR2 is FVKESK. CDR3 length equals 15 residues. V dropped 4 bases and J dropped 0; count of bases not matched to a gene: 3. CDR3 nucleotides: TGTGCCAGCAGCCCAAGCGGGAGAAGCACAGATACGCAGTATTTT. Translated: CASSPSGRSTDTQYF.

This chain joins TRBV28 and TRBJ1-2; TRBD1 matches at 10 bases. The CDR3 contains 16 residues. The V segment lost 5 bases and the J segment 2 bases; nucleotides outside the gene matches: 8. Germline CDR1 and CDR2: MDHEN and SYDVKM. The CDR3 sequence: CASSNLGGQGNYGYTF. In DNA form, the CDR3 reads TGTGCCAGCAGTAATTTGGGGGGACAGGGGAACTATGGCTACACCTTC.

The chain combines TRBV7-6 with TRBJ2-7; TRBD1 aligns across 7 bases. Germline lookup yields CDR1 SGHVS and CDR2 FNYEAQ. CDR3 length equals 13 residues. The V segment lost 1 base and the J segment 4 bases; nucleotides outside the gene matches: 1. The CDR3 loop is CASSLVGQYEQYF. DNA of the CDR3: TGTGCCAGCAGCTTAGTGGGACAGTACGAGCAGTACTTC.

The chain carries TRBV7-2 and TRBJ1-2; D is possibly TRBD1 (5 bases). V lost 8 bases and J 3 bases, leaving 16 bases between the germline ends. CDR1 is SGHTA, CDR2 FQGNSA, per germline. CDR3 length: 14 residues. The CDR3 is CASQTVTHYYGYTF. CDR3 nucleotide sequence: TGTGCCAGCCAGACAGTTACACATTACTATGGCTACACCTTC.

V usage is TRBV6-1 and J usage is TRBJ2-5, with TRBD2 matching 13 bases. Trimming removed 4 bases from V and 1 base from J; junction bases left unmatched: 12. This CDR3 region has 19 residues. Germline CDR1 reads MNHNS; CDR2 reads SASEGT. The CDR3 sequence is CASSGARLAGGPLQETQYF. The CDR3 DNA sequence: TGTGCCAGCAGTGGCGCACGACTAGCGGGGGGACCCCTCCAAGAGACCCAGTACTTC.

This chain connects TRBV30 to TRBJ1-3; D is uncertain. The CDR3 totals 12 residues. V was pared by 0 bases and J by 4 bases, with 4 bases between. Germline values: CDR1 GTSNPN, CDR2 SVGIG (reference sequence). CDR3 in DNA: TGTGCCTGGAGTGTGTCAGGAAACACCATATATTTT. The encoded protein is CAWSVSGNTIYF.

The chain employs TRBV9 and TRBJ1-2; D ambiguous. Germline V gene sequence: CDR1 SGDLS, CDR2 YYNGEE. V was clipped by 4 bases and J by 0 bases, with 10 bases between them. The CDR3 consists of 14 residues. CDR3 bases: TGTGCCAGCAGCCGGGTCGAAGCTAACTATGGCTACACCTTC. This gives the protein CASSRVEANYGYTF.

The J gene is TRBJ1-5, the V gene TRBV2; D perhaps matches TRBD1 (6 bases). The germline V gene encodes CDR1 SNHLY and CDR2 FYNNEI. CDR3 length: 15 amino acids. V lost 4 bases and J 7 bases, leaving 17 bases between the germline ends. The CDR3 DNA sequence: TGTGCCAGCAGTGCGCATCAGGGGAAAGGGCAGCCCCAGCATTTT. Amino acids: CASSAHQGKGQPQHF.

The chain combines TRBV5-1 with TRBJ2-7; 8 bases line up with TRBD2. V was pared by 5 bases and J by 6 bases, with 7 bases of the junction left unmatched. The CDR3 length is 13 residues. Germline V gene lookup returns CDR1 SGHRS and CDR2 YFSETQ. The CDR3 region is CASRLELAVEQYF. The DNA for the CDR3 is TGCGCCAGCAGACTCGAACTAGCGGTCGAGCAGTACTTC.